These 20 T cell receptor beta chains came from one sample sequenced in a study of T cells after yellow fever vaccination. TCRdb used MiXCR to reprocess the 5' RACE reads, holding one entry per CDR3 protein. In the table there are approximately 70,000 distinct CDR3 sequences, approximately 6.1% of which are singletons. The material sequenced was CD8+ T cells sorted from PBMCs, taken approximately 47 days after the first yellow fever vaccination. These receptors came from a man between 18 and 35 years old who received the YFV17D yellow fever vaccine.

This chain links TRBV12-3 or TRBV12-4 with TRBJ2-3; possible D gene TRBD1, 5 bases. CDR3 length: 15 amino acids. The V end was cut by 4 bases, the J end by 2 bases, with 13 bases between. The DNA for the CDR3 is TGTGCCAGCAGTTGGACCGACAGCAACACAGATACGCAGTATTTT. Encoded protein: CASSWTDSNTDTQYF.

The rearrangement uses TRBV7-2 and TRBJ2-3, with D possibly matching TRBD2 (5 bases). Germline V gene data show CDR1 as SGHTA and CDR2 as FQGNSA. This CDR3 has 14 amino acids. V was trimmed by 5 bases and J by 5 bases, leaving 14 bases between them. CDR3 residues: CASSADGVLDTQYF. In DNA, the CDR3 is TGTGCCAGCAGCGCCGACGGGGTACTAGATACGCAGTATTTT.

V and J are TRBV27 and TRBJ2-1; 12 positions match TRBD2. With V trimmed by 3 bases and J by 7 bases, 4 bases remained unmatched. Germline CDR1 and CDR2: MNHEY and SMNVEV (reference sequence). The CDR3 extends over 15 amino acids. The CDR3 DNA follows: TGTGCCAGCAGTTTGGGGACTAGCGGGTTTAATGAGCAGTTCTTC. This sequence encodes CASSLGTSGFNEQFF.

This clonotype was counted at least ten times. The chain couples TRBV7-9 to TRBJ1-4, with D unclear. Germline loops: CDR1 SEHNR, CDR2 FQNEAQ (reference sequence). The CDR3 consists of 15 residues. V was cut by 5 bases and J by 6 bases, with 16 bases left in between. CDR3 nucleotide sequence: TGTGCCAGCAGCCTGCGGGTAGGGCTTGATGAAAAACTGTTTTTT. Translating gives CASSLRVGLDEKLFF.

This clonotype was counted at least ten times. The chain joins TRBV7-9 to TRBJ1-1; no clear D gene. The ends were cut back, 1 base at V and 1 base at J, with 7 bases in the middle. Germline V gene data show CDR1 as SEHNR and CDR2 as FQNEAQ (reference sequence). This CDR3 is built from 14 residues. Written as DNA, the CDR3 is TGTGCCAGCAGCTTAGTCGGACCGAACACTGAAGCTTTCTTT. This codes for CASSLVGPNTEAFF.

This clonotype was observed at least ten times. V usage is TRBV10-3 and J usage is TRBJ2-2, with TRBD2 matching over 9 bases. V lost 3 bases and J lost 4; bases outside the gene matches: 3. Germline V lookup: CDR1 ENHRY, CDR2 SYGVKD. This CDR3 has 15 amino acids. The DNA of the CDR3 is TGTGCCATCAGTGATCCGGGACTAGCCACCGGGGAGCTGTTTTTT. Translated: CAISDPGLATGELFF.

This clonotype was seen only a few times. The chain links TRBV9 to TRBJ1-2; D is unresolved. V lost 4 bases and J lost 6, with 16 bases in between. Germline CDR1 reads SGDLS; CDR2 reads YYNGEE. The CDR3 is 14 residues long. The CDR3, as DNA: TGTGCCAGCAGCACCCGCGACGGGAATGATGGCTACACCTTC. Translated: CASSTRDGNDGYTF.

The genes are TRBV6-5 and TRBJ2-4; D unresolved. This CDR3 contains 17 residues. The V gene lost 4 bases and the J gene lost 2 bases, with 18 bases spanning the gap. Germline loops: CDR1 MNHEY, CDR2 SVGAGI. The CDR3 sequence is CASSSQDRVPPKNIQYF. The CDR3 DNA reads TGTGCCAGCAGTTCGCAGGACCGCGTCCCTCCCAAAAACATTCAGTACTTC.

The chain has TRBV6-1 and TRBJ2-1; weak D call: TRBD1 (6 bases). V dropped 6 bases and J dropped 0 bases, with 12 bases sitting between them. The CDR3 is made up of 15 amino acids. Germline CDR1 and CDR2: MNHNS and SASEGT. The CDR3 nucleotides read TGTGCCAGCAGGCAAGCGGACAGCTCCTACAATGAGCAGTTCTTC. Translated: CASRQADSSYNEQFF.

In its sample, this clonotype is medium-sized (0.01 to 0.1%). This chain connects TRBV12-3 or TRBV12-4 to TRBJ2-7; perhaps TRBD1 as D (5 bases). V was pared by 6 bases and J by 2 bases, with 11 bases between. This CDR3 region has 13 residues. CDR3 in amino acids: CASSRDSAYEQYF. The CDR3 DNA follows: TGTGCCAGCAGCCGTGACAGCGCCTACGAGCAGTACTTC.

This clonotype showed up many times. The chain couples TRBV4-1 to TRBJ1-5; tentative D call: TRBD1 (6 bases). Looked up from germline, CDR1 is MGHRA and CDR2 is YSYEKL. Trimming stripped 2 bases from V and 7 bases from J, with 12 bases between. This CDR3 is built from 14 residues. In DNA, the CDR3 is TGCGCCAGCAGCCAACCAGGGGATATACAGCCCCAGCATTTT. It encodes CASSQPGDIQPQHF.

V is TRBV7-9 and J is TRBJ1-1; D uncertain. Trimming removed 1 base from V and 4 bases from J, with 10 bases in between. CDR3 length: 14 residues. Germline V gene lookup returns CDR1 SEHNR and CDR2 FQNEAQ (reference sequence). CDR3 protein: CASSLEGEVTEAFF. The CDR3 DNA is TGTGCCAGCAGCTTAGAAGGTGAAGTCACTGAAGCTTTCTTT.

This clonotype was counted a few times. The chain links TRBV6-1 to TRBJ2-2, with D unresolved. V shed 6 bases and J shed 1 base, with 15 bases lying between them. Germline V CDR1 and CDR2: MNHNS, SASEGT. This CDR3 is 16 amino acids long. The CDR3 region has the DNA TGTGCCAGCAGGATAGGACCGTCCATGAACACCGGGGAGCTGTTTTTT. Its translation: CASRIGPSMNTGELFF.

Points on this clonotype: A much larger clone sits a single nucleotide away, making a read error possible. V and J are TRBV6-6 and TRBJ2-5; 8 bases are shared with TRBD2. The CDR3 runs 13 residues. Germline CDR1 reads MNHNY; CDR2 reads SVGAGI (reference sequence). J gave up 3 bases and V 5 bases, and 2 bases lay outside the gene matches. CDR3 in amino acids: CASSKLAEETQYF. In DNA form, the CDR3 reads TGTGCCAGCAGTAAACTAGCGGAAGAGACCCAGTACTTC.

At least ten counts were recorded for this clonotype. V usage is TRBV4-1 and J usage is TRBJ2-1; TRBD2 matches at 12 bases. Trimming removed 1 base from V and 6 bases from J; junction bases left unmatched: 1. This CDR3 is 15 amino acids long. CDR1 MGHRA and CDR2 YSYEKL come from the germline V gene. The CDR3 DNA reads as TGCGCCAGCAGCCAAGGACTAGCGGGGGCCAATGAGCAGTTCTTC. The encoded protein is CASSQGLAGANEQFF.

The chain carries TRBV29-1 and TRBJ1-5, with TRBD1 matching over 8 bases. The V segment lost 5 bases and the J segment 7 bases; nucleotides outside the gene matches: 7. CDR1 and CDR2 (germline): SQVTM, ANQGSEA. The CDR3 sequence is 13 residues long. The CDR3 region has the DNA TGCAGCGTTCTGGACAGGGAGGACCAGCCCCAGCATTTT. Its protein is CSVLDREDQPQHF.

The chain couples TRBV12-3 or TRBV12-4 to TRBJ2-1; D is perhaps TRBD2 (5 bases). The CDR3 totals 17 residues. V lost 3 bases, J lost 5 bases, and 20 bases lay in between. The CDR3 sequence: CASSFLAGGSKDNEQFF. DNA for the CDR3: TGTGCCAGCAGTTTCCTTGCCGGAGGTTCTAAAGACAATGAGCAGTTCTTC.

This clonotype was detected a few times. This chain's CDR3 is CASRLGSGELFF. The CDR3 DNA reads TGTGCCAGCAGGCTGGGGTCCGGGGAGCTGTTTTTT. The J gene is TRBJ2-2, the V gene TRBV12-3 or TRBV12-4; D is ambiguous. Trimming removed 6 bases at V and 6 bases at J, with 8 bases between. The CDR3 sequence is 12 residues long.

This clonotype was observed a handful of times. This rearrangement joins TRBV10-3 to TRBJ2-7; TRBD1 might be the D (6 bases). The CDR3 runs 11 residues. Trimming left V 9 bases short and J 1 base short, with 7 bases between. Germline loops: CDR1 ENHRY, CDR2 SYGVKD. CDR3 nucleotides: TGTGCCATAGGGACATCCTACGAGCAGTACTTC. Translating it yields CAIGTSYEQYF.

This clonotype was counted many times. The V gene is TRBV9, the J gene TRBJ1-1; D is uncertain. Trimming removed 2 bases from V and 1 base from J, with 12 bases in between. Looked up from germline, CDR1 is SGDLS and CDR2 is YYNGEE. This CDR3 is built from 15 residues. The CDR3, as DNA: TGTGCCAGCAGCGTCCTCCGTGGCAAGAACACTGAAGCTTTCTTT. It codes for CASSVLRGKNTEAFF.